Listed below are T cell receptor beta chains from one sample, sequenced in a study of blood T cell repertoires in COVID-19. Clones were sequenced by immunoSEQ multiplex PCR, and TCRdb holds only the in-frame ones, with some missing. The sample shows around 130,000 clones, around 83% of them seen only once. Material for sequencing was peripheral blood. These receptors all come from a young man with COVID-19, enrolled during active disease. The CDR3 runs from the conserved cysteine through the conserved F or W. The D gene is left open where the match is weak. Clone size is stated in some rows and not others, as once, few, many or a class when expanded.

>-|TRBV4-1|-|TRBJ2-1
CASSQDRGQSGRSYNEQFF
TGCGCCAGCAGCCAAGATAGGGGGCAAAGCGGGAGATCCTACAATGAGCAGTTCTTC
>-|TRBV27|-|TRBJ1-2
CASSSQTGSPGYTF
TGTGCCAGCAGTTCCCAGACAGGTTCTCCTGGCTACACCTTC
>TRBD1|TRBV6-2/TRBV6-3|few|TRBJ1-1
CASSRGTGGASAFF
TGTGCCAGCAGTCGTGGGACAGGGGGCGCGTCGGCTTTCTTT
>TRBD2|TRBV29-1|-|TRBJ2-3
CSVPGAGGTDTQYF
TGCAGCGTCCCGGGAGCGGGAGGCACAGATACGCAGTATTTT
>TRBD1|TRBV25-1|-|TRBJ2-5
CASSHRGRAETQYF
TGTGCCAGCAGTCACAGGGGCAGGGCAGAGACCCAGTACTTC
>-|TRBV12-3/TRBV12-4|once|TRBJ1-5
CASRGGAYQPQHF
TGTGCCAGCAGGGGGGGGGCGTATCAGCCCCAGCATTTT
>TRBD1|TRBV10-2|-|TRBJ1-5
CASRAGQGTNQPQHF
TGCGCCAGCAGGGCGGGACAGGGGACCAATCAGCCCCAGCATTTT
>TRBD1|TRBV25-1|-|TRBJ1-2
CASSPQGARGYTF
TGTGCCAGCAGTCCTCAGGGGGCTCGGGGCTACACCTTC
>-|TRBV30|-|TRBJ2-1
CAWTPPSSYNEQFF
TGTGCCTGGACTCCCCCTAGCTCCTACAATGAGCAGTTCTTC
>-|TRBV5-1|-|TRBJ1-5
CASSLAGLAQPQHF
TGCGCCAGCAGCTTGGCAGGGTTGGCTCAGCCCCAGCATTTT
>-|TRBV29-1|-|TRBJ2-4
CSVIRDTGAKNIQYF
TGCAGCGTCATAAGGGACACCGGTGCCAAAAACATTCAGTACTTC
>TRBD1|TRBV19|-|TRBJ2-2
CATRQGMAGELFF
TGTGCCACCAGACAGGGGATGGCCGGGGAGCTGTTTTTT
>TRBD1|TRBV12-5|-|TRBJ1-3
CASGLQGAGNTIYF
TGTGCTAGTGGTTTGCAGGGGGCGGGAAACACCATATATTTT
>TRBD2|TRBV30|once|TRBJ2-5
CAWAHFGGAGETQYF
TGTGCCTGGGCCCACTTCGGGGGGGCGGGAGAGACCCAGTACTTC
>TRBD1|TRBV9|-|TRBJ2-5
CASSVAVTGLLETQYF
TGTGCCAGCAGCGTAGCAGTGACAGGGCTGTTAGAGACCCAGTACTTC
>TRBD2|TRBV30|-|TRBJ2-7
CACVLAGDYYEQYF
TGTGCCTGCGTACTAGCGGGAGATTACTACGAGCAGTACTTC
>TRBD1|TRBV27|-|TRBJ1-4
CASSLKGTVNEKLFF
TGTGCCAGCAGTTTAAAAGGGACAGTTAATGAAAAACTGTTTTTT
>-|TRBV7-3|-|TRBJ2-7
CASTPGVTYEQYF
TGTGCCAGCACCCCGGGTGTCACCTACGAGCAGTACTTC
>-|TRBV28|-|TRBJ2-7
CASSSLTGRGDEQYF
TGTGCCAGCAGTTCTCTGACGGGTCGGGGTGACGAGCAGTACTTC
>TRBD2|TRBV5-4|few|TRBJ2-6
CASSLLVASGSSGANVLTF
TGTGCCAGCAGCTTGTTGGTCGCTAGCGGGAGCTCTGGGGCCAACGTCCTGACTTTC
>-|TRBV2|-|TRBJ2-7
CASSGGLAHKQYF
TGTGCCAGCAGTGGAGGGCTAGCCCACAAGCAGTACTTC
>-|TRBV28|-|TRBJ2-5
CASREGGETQYF
TGTGCCAGCAGGGAGGGGGGGGAGACCCAGTACTTC
>TRBD1|TRBV14|medium-sized|TRBJ1-5
CASSQDGQGNQPQHF
TGTGCCAGCAGCCAAGATGGACAGGGGAATCAGCCCCAGCATTTT
>-|TRBV11-2|-|TRBJ2-3
CASSLVGHFTDTQYF
TGTGCCAGCAGCTTAGTGGGCCACTTCACAGATACGCAGTATTTT
>TRBD1|TRBV29-1|-|TRBJ2-7
CSVVTGTGYEQYF
TGCAGCGTGGTGACAGGGACCGGCTACGAGCAGTACTTC
>-|TRBV2|-|TRBJ1-5
CASSLGGGGQPQHF
TGTGCCAGCAGCCTCGGGGGGGGCGGGCAGCCCCAGCATTTT
>-|TRBV27|few|TRBJ2-1
CASRRNGIQVSYNEQFF
TGTGCCAGCAGAAGGAACGGGATCCAAGTCTCCTACAATGAGCAGTTCTTC
>-|TRBV19|-|TRBJ1-1
CASSIVNSLNTEAFF
TGTGCCAGTAGTATAGTTAACAGTTTGAACACTGAAGCTTTCTTT
>-|TRBV7-7|once|TRBJ2-7
CASSPFQGSDEQYF
TGTGCTAGCAGCCCATTCCAGGGTTCCGACGAGCAGTACTTC
>-|TRBV5-5|-|TRBJ1-1
CASSLRGGDWNTEAFF
TGTGCCAGCAGCCTACGGGGTGGGGATTGGAACACTGAAGCTTTCTTT
>-|TRBV5-4|-|TRBJ1-3
CASSGALGSTGSGNTIYF
TGTGCCAGCAGCGGGGCTCTAGGCAGTACCGGCTCTGGAAACACCATATATTTT
>TRBD1|TRBV14|many|TRBJ1-4
CASSRGTGGEKLFF
TGTGCCAGCAGCCGTGGGACAGGCGGAGAAAAACTGTTTTTT
>TRBD1|TRBV10-2|-|TRBJ1-1
CASSDFGQDEAFF
TGCGCCAGCAGTGATTTCGGACAGGATGAAGCTTTCTTT
>-|TRBV19|once|TRBJ1-2
CASSLGVLRYGYTF
TGTGCCAGTAGCCTAGGGGTTTTACGGTATGGCTACACCTTC
>-|TRBV9|-|TRBJ2-7
CASSGATSYEQYF
TGTGCCAGCAGCGGGGCCACCTCCTACGAGCAGTACTTC
>TRBD1|TRBV28|-|TRBJ1-5
CASSWAGTDLNQPQHF
TGTGCCAGCAGTTGGGCCGGGACAGACTTAAATCAGCCCCAGCATTTT
>TRBD1|TRBV3-1/TRBV3-2|-|TRBJ2-6
CASSQDRTGRTSGANVLTF
TGTGCCAGCAGCCAAGATCGGACAGGGAGAACTTCTGGGGCCAACGTCCTGACTTTC
>-|TRBV15|once|TRBJ1-6
CATSREGALSSYNSPLHF
TGTGCCACCAGCAGAGAGGGGGCACTGAGCTCCTATAATTCACCCCTCCACTTT
>TRBD1|TRBV11-3|once|TRBJ1-4
CASSQRQGPTNEKLFF
TGTGCCAGCAGCCAAAGACAGGGCCCAACTAATGAAAAACTGTTTTTT
>TRBD2|TRBV11-2|-|TRBJ2-5
CASSFGGGETQYF
TGTGCCAGCAGCTTTGGGGGGGGTGAGACCCAGTACTTC
>-|TRBV14|-|TRBJ1-6
CASSQSARWDSPLHF
TGTGCCAGCAGCCAGTCCGCCAGGTGGGATTCACCCCTCCACTTT
>-|TRBV28|-|TRBJ2-3
CASSIQPDTQYF
TGTGCCAGCAGCATACAGCCGGATACGCAGTATTTT
>-|TRBV4-2|-|TRBJ1-1
CASSQDGGSGTEAFF
TGTGCCAGCAGCCAAGATGGGGGCTCAGGGACTGAAGCTTTCTTT
>-|TRBV28|-|TRBJ1-2
CASSLGQGHGYTF
TGTGCCAGCAGTTTAGGGCAGGGTCATGGCTACACCTTC
>-|TRBV9|once|TRBJ1-3
CASSEEASGNTIYF
TGTGCCAGCAGCGAGGAGGCCTCTGGAAACACCATATATTTT
>-|TRBV28|few|TRBJ2-3
CASSSTGRGTDTQYF
TGTGCCAGCAGTTCCACAGGGCGGGGCACAGATACGCAGTATTTT
>-|TRBV21-1|-|TRBJ1-3
CASSETAPSGNTIYF
TGTGCCAGCAGCGAGACAGCCCCCTCTGGAAACACCATATATTTT